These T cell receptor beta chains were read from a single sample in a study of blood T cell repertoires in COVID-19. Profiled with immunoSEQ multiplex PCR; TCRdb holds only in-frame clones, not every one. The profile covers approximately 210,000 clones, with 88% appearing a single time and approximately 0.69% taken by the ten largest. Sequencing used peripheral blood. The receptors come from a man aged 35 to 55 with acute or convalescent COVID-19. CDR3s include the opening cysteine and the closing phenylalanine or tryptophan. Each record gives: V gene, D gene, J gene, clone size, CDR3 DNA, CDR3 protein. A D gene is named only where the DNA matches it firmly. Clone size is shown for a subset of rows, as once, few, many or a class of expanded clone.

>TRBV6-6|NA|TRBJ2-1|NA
TGTGCCAGCAGTCCACCGGGACTCCCTAACAATGAGCAGTTCTTC
CASSPPGLPNNEQFF
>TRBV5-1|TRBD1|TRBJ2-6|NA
TGCGCCAGCAGCTTGGCCCGGGGACAGGGAGGGGCTGGGGCCAACGTCCTGACTTTC
CASSLARGQGGAGANVLTF
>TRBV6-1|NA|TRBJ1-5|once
TGTGCCAGCAGTGAATACAGGGGCAATCAGCCCCAGCATTTT
CASSEYRGNQPQHF
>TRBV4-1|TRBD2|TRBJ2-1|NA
TGCGCCAGCAGCTATAGCGGGAGTTACAATGAGCAGTTCTTC
CASSYSGSYNEQFF
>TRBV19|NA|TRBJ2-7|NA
TGTGCCAGTAGCCTCTGGTCTGGAGGGGCCTACGAGCAGTACTTC
CASSLWSGGAYEQYF
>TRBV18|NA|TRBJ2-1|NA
TGTGCCAGCTCACCACCGGGCGCCTTGCGGGGCGATGAGCAGTTCTTC
CASSPPGALRGDEQFF
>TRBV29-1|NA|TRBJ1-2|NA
TGCAGCGTTGAATCAGTCAGGGGTTATGGCTACACCTTC
CSVESVRGYGYTF
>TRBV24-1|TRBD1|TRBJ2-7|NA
TGTGCCACCAGTGATCCGGGACAGGGTCCCCACGAGCAGTACTTC
CATSDPGQGPHEQYF
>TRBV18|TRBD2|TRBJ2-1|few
TGTGCCAGCTCACCACCGGCTAGCGGCGCCTACAATGAGCAGTTCTTC
CASSPPASGAYNEQFF
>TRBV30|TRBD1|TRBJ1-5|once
TGTGCCTGGAACCGGGACAGGGACAATCAGCCCCAGCATTTT
CAWNRDRDNQPQHF
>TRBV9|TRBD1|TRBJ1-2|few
TGTGCCAGCAGCGTAGCAGGGACAGGGGGAGGTGGCTACACCTTC
CASSVAGTGGGGYTF
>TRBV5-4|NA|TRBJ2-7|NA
TGTGCCAGCAGCTTCGGCCCGGGGGACGAGCAGTACTTC
CASSFGPGDEQYF
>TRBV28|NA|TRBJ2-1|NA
TGTGCCAGCACAGTAGCGCTCTCCTACAATGAGCAGTTCTTC
CASTVALSYNEQFF
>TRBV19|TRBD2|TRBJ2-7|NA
TGTGCCAGTAGTATTACCCCAATGGGAGGGCACGAGCAGTACTTC
CASSITPMGGHEQYF
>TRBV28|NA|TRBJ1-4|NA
TGTGCCAGCAGTTCCGACACCAGGGGCTCTAATGAAAAACTGTTTTTT
CASSSDTRGSNEKLFF
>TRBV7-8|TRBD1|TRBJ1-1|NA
TGTGCCAGCAGCTCCGGCGCGGGACAGATGAACACTGAAGCTTTCTTT
CASSSGAGQMNTEAFF
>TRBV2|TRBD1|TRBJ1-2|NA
TGTGCCAGCAGAACTAGACCGGGACAGGGGCTTCAAAGCTATGGCTACACCTTC
CASRTRPGQGLQSYGYTF
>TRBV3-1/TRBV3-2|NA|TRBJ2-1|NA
TGTGCCACTAGTAGGGTAGGGAGCTCCTACAATGAGCAGTTCTTC
CATSRVGSSYNEQFF
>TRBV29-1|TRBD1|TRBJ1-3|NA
TGCAGCGTCAAGACAGGGGGCTCCGGAAACACCATATATTTT
CSVKTGGSGNTIYF
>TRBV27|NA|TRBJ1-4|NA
TGTGCCAGCACCCGGCTTTCAGGGGATGAAAAACTGTTTTTT
CASTRLSGDEKLFF
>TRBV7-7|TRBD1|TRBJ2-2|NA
TGTGCCAGCAGCTTAGGCCGGGACAGGGGGCGCACCGGGGAGCTGTTTTTT
CASSLGRDRGRTGELFF
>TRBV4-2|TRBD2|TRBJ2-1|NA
TGTGCCAGCAGCCAAGTGATTGGCGGGAGAATGGTTAGTGAGCAGTTCTTC
CASSQVIGGRMVSEQFF
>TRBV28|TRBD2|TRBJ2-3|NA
TGTGCCAGCAGGAGGACTAGCGGGAGGGGGGATACGCAGTATTTT
CASRRTSGRGDTQYF
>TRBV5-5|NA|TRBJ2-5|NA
TGTGCCAGCAGCTGGGGCGGACAGCAAGAGACCCAGTACTTC
CASSWGGQQETQYF
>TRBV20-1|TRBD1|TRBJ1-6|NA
TGCAGTGCTAGTTTAGGGGGCAGCTTTTATAATTCACCCCTCCACTTT
CSASLGGSFYNSPLHF
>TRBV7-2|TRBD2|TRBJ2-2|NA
TGTGCCAGCAGGGTCCGGGGGGGACTTGAGGGGCTGTTTTTT
CASRVRGGLEGLFF
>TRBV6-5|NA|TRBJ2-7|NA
TGTGCCAGCAAGTCAGGAGAGGGCTCCTACGAGCAGTACTTC
CASKSGEGSYEQYF
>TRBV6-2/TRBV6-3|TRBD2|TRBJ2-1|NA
TGTGCCAGCAGTCAACCCCCCATCATCCTAGCGGGCCAAATAGGTGAGCAGTTCTTC
CASSQPPIILAGQIGEQFF
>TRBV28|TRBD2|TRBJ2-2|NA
TGTGCCAGCAGTCCGCAAGCTGGGACTAGCGGGAGCCTCATCTCCGGGGAGCTGTTTTTT
CASSPQAGTSGSLISGELFF
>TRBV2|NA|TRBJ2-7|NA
TGTGCCAGCAGGAAGGAAGGATCGACAGTGCCCTACGAGCAGTACTTC
CASRKEGSTVPYEQYF
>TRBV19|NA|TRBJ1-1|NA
TGTGCCAGTAGTATAGGTCAGGGGCTAATGAACACTGAAGCTTTCTTT
CASSIGQGLMNTEAFF
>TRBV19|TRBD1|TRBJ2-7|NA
TGTGCCAGTAGTCCCCGGACAGGGGAGATCACCTACGAGCAGTACTTC
CASSPRTGEITYEQYF
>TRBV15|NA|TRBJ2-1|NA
TGTGCCACCATGCGGGCGGAGACCTACAATGAGCAGTTCTTC
CATMRAETYNEQFF
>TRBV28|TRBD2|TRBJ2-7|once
TGTGCCAGCAGTTTACCCCTCAGCGGGAGTGACGAGCAGTACTTC
CASSLPLSGSDEQYF
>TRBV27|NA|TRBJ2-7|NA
TGTGCCAGCAGTCTGACAGGCTACGAGCAGTACTTC
CASSLTGYEQYF
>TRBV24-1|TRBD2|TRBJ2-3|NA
TGTGCCACCGCGGGACTAGTCGTAGATACGCAGTATTTT
CATAGLVVDTQYF
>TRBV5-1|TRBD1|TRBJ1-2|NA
TGCGCCAGCAGCTTCTCCCGGGACAGGGCATTTAACTATGGCTACACCTTC
CASSFSRDRAFNYGYTF
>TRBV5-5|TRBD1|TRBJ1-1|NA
TGTGCCAGCAGACCCCGACAGGGTGGCGCTGAAGCTTTCTTT
CASRPRQGGAEAFF
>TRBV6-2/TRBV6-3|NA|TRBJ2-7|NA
TGTGCCAGCAGTTACGAACAGGTCTACGAGCAGTACTTC
CASSYEQVYEQYF
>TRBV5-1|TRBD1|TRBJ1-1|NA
TGCGCCAGCAGCTTGGAAGGGACAGGGAAGGGCACTGAAGCTTTCTTT
CASSLEGTGKGTEAFF
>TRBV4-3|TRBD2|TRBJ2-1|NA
TGCGCCAGCAGCCGATATACGCTAGCGGGAGGTCATCCCGGCAGTGAGCAGTTCTTC
CASSRYTLAGGHPGSEQFF
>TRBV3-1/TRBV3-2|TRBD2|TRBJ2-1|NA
TGTGCCAGCAGCCAAGAATGGGGACTAGCCTCCTACAATGAGCAGTTCTTC
CASSQEWGLASYNEQFF
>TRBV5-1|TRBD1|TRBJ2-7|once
TGCGCCAGCAGCATACTTACAGGGGGGACCTACGAGCAGTACTTC
CASSILTGGTYEQYF
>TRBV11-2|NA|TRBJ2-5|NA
TGTGCCAGCAGCTTAGGCGGACAAGAGACCCAGTACTTC
CASSLGGQETQYF
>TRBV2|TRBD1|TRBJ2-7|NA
TGTGCCAGCAGTCCTGGACAGGTCGTTACCGAACGTCCCCTTTACGAGCAGTACTTC
CASSPGQVVTERPLYEQYF
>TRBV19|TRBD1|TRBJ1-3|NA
TGTGCCAGTAGTAGGGACAGGCTCTCTGGAAACACCATATATTTT
CASSRDRLSGNTIYF
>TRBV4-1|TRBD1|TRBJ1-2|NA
TGCGCCAGCAGCCAGGGACAGGGAGGACGAGGCTACACCTTC
CASSQGQGGRGYTF
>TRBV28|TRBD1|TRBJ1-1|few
TGTGCCAGCAGTTCCCCTTGGACAGGGGGGGGGACTGAAGCTTTCTTT
CASSSPWTGGGTEAFF
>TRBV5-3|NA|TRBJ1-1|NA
TGTGCCAGAAGCTTGGACAGGGACACTGAAGCTTTCTTT
CARSLDRDTEAFF
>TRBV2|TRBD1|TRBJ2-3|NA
TGTGCCAGCGGACACGGGACAGGGGGCCGGGTAGATACGCAGTATTTT
CASGHGTGGRVDTQYF
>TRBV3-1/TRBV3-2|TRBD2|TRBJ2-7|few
TGTGCCAGCAGCCACCTCGGGGGGAACGAGCAGTACTTC
CASSHLGGNEQYF
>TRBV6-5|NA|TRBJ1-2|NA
TGTGCCAGCCGGCCCAGGGAAACTAACTATGGCTACACCTTC
CASRPRETNYGYTF
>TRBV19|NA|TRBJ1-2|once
TGTGCCAGTACCAGTATAGGGGCGTACAGTGGCTATGGCTACACCTTC
CASTSIGAYSGYGYTF
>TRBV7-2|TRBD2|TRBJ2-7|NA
TGTGCCAGCAAGCTTCGAGCGGGAGATAACGAGCAGTACTTC
CASKLRAGDNEQYF
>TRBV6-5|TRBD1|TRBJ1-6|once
TGTGCCACCAACAGGGGCTTGGAATCACCCCTCCACTTT
CATNRGLESPLHF
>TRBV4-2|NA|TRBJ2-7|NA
TGTGCCAGCAGTCATACTAGATCCCCCTACGAGCAGTACTTC
CASSHTRSPYEQYF
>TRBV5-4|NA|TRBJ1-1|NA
TGTGCCAGCAGCCGAACTTTAAGCACTGAAGCTTTCTTT
CASSRTLSTEAFF